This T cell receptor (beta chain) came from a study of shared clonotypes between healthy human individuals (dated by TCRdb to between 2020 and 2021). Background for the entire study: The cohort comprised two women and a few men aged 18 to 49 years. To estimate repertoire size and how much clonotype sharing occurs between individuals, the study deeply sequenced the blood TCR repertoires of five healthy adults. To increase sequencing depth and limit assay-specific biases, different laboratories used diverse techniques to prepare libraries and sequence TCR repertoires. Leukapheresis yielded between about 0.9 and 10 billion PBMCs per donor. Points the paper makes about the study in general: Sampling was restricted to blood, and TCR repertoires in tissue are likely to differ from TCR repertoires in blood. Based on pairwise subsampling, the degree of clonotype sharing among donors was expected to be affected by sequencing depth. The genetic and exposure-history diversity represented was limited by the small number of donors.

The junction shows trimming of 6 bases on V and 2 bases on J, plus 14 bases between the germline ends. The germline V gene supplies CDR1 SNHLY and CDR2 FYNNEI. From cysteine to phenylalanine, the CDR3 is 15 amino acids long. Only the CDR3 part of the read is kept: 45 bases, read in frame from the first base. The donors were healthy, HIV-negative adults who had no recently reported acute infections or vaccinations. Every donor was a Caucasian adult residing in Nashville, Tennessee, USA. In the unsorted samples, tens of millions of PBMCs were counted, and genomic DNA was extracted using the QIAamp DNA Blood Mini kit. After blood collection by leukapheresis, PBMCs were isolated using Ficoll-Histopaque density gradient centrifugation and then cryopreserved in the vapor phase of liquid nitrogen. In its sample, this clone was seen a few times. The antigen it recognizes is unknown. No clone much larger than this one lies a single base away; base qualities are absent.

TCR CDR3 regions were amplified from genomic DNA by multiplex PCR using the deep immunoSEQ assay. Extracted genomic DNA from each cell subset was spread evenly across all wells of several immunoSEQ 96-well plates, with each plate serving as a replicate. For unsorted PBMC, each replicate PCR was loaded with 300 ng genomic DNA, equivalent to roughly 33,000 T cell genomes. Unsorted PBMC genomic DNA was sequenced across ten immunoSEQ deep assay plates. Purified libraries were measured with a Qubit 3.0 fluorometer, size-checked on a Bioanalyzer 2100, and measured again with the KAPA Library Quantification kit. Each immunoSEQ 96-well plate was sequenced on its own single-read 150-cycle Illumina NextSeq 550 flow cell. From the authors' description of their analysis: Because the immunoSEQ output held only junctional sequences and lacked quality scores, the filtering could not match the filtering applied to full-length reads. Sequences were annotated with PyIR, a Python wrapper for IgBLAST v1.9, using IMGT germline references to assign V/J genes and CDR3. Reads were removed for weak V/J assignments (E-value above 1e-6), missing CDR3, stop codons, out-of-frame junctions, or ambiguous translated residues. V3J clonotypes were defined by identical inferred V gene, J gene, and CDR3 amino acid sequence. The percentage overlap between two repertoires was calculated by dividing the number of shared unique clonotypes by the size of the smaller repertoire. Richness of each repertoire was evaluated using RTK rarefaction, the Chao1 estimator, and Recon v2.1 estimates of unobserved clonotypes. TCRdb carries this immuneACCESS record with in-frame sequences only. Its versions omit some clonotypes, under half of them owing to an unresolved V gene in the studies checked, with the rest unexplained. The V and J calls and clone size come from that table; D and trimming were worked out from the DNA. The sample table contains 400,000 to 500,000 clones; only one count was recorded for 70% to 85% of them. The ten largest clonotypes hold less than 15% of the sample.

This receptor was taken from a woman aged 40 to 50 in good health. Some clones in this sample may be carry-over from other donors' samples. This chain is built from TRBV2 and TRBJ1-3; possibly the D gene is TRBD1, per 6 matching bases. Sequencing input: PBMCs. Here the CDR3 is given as CASRREEGAGNTIYF. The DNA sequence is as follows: TGTGCCAGCAGGCGGGAGGAGGGGGCTGGAAACACCATATATTTT.